This TCR beta chain was recorded in a study of T cells in Graves' hyperthyroidism and ophthalmopathy (dated by TCRdb to between 2017 and 2020). Regarding the complete study: Peripheral blood was sampled at the time of initial diagnosis, prior to any treatment. To identify TCR V-J signatures that set the groups apart, the researchers used a discovery cohort of about a hundred patients, made up of 40 to 45 with Graves' ophthalmopathy and 55 to 65 with stable Graves' hyperthyroidism. Prospective prediction of ophthalmopathy was tested in an independent validation cohort consisting of roughly 19 hyperthyroidism patients and more than 15 patients who later progressed to ophthalmopathy. The approximately 100 discovery patients were randomly split 7:3 into training and test sets. In addition, the study compared T-cell repertoires in thyroid tissue and in blood from several Graves' hyperthyroidism patients. After blood sampling, hyperthyroidism patients were treated with methimazole at a starting dose of 30 mg daily, and ophthalmopathy patients were treated with high-dose intravenous methylprednisolone. According to the paper, TCR Vbeta CDR3 sequencing was carried out on roughly 130 peripheral blood samples, which came from 40 to 45 ophthalmopathy, roughly 75 hyperthyroidism and approximately 17 progressor patients.

On the study overall, not on this receptor specifically: No statistical method was used to fix the sample size in advance, and group allocation was not hidden from the investigators. Ophthalmopathy was separated from stable hyperthyroidism by a 13 V-J signature model, with roughly 88% sensitivity and just over 81% specificity obtained in cross-validation and 80%/75% obtained in testing. In validation, progression to ophthalmopathy was predicted by the model with 70.59% sensitivity and 72% to 85% specificity, a median of approximately 6.5 months before onset. Most expanded thyroid clonotypes (frequency above 0.001) were also detected in blood, suggesting blood repertoires may reflect thyroid immune responses.

Ophthalmopathy patients had moderately to severely active disease, with a Clinical Activity Score of 3 or more, a NOSPECS grade of 4 or more, and a disease duration of less than 3 months. Any patient with an uncontrolled infection, another autoimmune disease, pregnancy or lactation was excluded. Diagnoses were established on the basis of clinical symptoms, serum thyroxine and TRAb, thyroid ultrasound, and orbital computed tomography. PBMCs were separated from approximately 10 ml of fresh peripheral blood using Ficoll-Paque density gradient centrifugation. Total RNA was extracted using Trizol reagent, and RNA quality was assessed on an Agilent 2100 Bioanalyzer. V loses 5 bases of germline sequence and J loses 8 bases, and the interval between the two ends is 16 bases. The CDR3 sequence holds 14 residues, the cysteine and phenylalanine included. Only the CDR3 DNA is retained, 42 bases long and in frame from the first base. The germline V gene provides CDR1 SGHVS and CDR2 FQNEAQ.

At least ten counts were recorded for this clonotype. Its antigen is still unknown. Base qualities are not recorded, but no much larger clone differs from it by a single base. TCR beta CDR3 regions were amplified from RNA transcripts. For the first round of RT-PCR on the TCR CDR3, the HTBI primer set was used together with the Qiagen OneStep RT-PCR kit. The libraries were constructed in a second round of multiplex PCR and then size-selected and purified. The libraries were sequenced on an Illumina HiSeq2000 using paired-end 100 bp reads. In the paper's pipeline: SOAPnuke was used to process the raw data, throwing out any read that contained adapters or uncalled bases, had a mean Phred below 15, or lacked an exact constant-primer or identifier match. High-quality paired reads were merged using COPE v1.2.5, and each unique nucleotide sequence was defined as a clonotype. MiTCR v1.1 was used to align clonotypes to the IMGT TRBV, TRBD and TRBJ reference segments. The analysis was restricted to V-J combinations with a frequency above 0.0001, which together covered over 99% of the repertoires. A TCS score was defined as the ratio of F50 (clonal expansion) to E x V (chaos), with BLOSUM62-based TCRdist applied between CDR3 peptides within each V-J. Welch's t-statistics and random forest reduced some 510 V-J features to roughly 13, which were used in a naive Bayes classifier (R e1071). Using fastp at Q25 and MiXCR, TCRdb reprocessed the public reads and kept productive beta chains. A single entry per CDR3 protein holds the most common genes and DNA from its merged rows. TCRdb, not the authors, supplied the V and J calls. In all, the sample holds around 400,000 distinct CDR3 sequences, and around 15% of those were seen once. The ten largest clones represent roughly 19% of the sample.

The sequence joins TRBV7-8 to TRBJ2-1; TRBD1 might be the D gene, on 6 matching bases. Sequenced sample: blood. This sequence originates from a woman aged 55-75 years with Graves' ophthalmopathy. Here is the DNA: TGTGCCAGCAGCGTAAACCCCAGGGGTGATGAGCAGTTCTTC. It is translated as CASSVNPRGDEQFF.